The 32 T cell receptor beta chains reported below all come from one sample, sequenced in a study of cytomegalovirus exposure and HLA in healthy donors. Primers: 60 Vbeta forward and 13 Jbeta reverse. Produced via immunoSEQ multiplex PCR; TCRdb's table is partial and in-frame only. The sample holds about 190,000 clones, about 87% seen once. The sequencing input was PBMCs. These receptors were taken from a man aged 30-40 years in good health and CMV-seronegative.

The rearrangement joins TRBV28 to TRBJ2-2; weak D call: TRBD1 (5 bases). The CDR3 covers 14 residues. V lost 3 bases, J lost 6 bases, and 11 bases lay in between. Germline CDR1 reads MDHEN; CDR2 reads SYDVKM. CDR3 DNA sequence: TGTGCCAGCAGTTTCACCAGGGTATCCGGGGAGCTGTTTTTT. It codes for CASSFTRVSGELFF.

CDR3 nucleotides: TGTGCCAGCAGCGTAGAGCCCATAGTGGCCAACGTCCTGACTTTC. This encodes CASSVEPIVANVLTF. This chain uses TRBV9 with TRBJ2-6; unclear D gene. V dropped 0 bases and J dropped 6 bases, with 10 bases sitting between them. CDR3 length: 15 residues. The germline CDR1 and CDR2 sequences are SGDLS and YYNGEE.

CDR3 sequence (DNA): TGCGCCAGCAGCCCCACCTTCTCGCGGGGGGGCCGGGAGACCCAGTACTTC. It is translated as CASSPTFSRGGRETQYF. The chain recombines TRBV5-1 with TRBJ2-5; TRBD2 agrees at 9 bases. The CDR3 covers 17 residues. Trimming at V came to 4 bases and at J to 5 bases, leaving 15 bases not matched to a gene. Germline V gene lookup returns CDR1 SGHRS and CDR2 YFSETQ.

V and J are TRBV7-2 and TRBJ2-7; 8 bases map to TRBD2. V shed 1 base, J shed 5 bases, and the junction held 7 bases outside the gene matches. CDR1 and CDR2 (germline): SGHTA, FQGNSA. This CDR3 comprises 15 residues. In DNA, the CDR3 is TGTGCCAGCAGCTTAGGGGGGACTAGAAACGACGAGCAGTACTTC. This codes for CASSLGGTRNDEQYF.

V gene TRBV5-4 combines with J gene TRBJ2-5; perhaps TRBD1 as D (6 bases). The V and J ends lost 2 bases and 3 bases respectively, with 14 bases between them. This CDR3 is built from 15 residues. Germline assignment: CDR1 SGHNT and CDR2 YYREEE (reference sequence). The CDR3 DNA reads TGTGCCAGCAGCTTCTGGAATGAGGGGGAAGAGACCCAGTACTTC. This codes for CASSFWNEGEETQYF.

V gene TRBV28 combines with J gene TRBJ2-7, with 7 bases fitting TRBD2. Trimming cost V 2 bases and J 5 bases; bases outside gene matches: 6. The CDR3 has 14 residues. The germline V gene has CDR1 MDHEN and CDR2 SYDVKM. This CDR3 is CASSLAGVSHEQYF. CDR3 nucleotide sequence: TGTGCCAGCAGTTTAGCGGGAGTTTCTCACGAGCAGTACTTC.

Only one count was recorded for this clone. J is TRBJ2-7 and V is TRBV28; D not resolved. This CDR3 has 11 residues. Germline CDR1 is MDHEN and CDR2 is SYDVKM. The V end lost 3 bases, the J end lost 2 bases, and 2 bases lay between the germline ends. DNA of the CDR3: TGTGCCAGCAGTTTCACCTACGAGCAGTACTTC. This codes for CASSFTYEQYF.

This chain joins TRBV7-9 and TRBJ2-2, with 8 nucleotides matching TRBD2. The CDR3 has 15 residues. With V trimmed by 5 bases and J by 6 bases, 8 bases remained unmatched. Germline V gene sequence: CDR1 SEHNR, CDR2 FQNEAQ (reference sequence). The CDR3 DNA reads TGTGCCAGCAGCCCAGGCAGCGGGAGAGCCGGGGAGCTGTTTTTT. Amino acids: CASSPGSGRAGELFF.

The J gene is TRBJ2-2, the V gene TRBV5-1; maybe TRBD2 (6 bases). The CDR3 totals 16 residues. V lost 4 bases, J lost 1 base, and 14 bases lay in between. The germline V gene encodes CDR1 SGHRS and CDR2 YFSETQ. CDR3 DNA sequence: TGCGCCAGCAGCCCCCTGGCGGGGATGAACACCGGGGAGCTGTTTTTT. It translates to CASSPLAGMNTGELFF.

The J gene is TRBJ1-2, the V gene TRBV6-6; D gene ambiguous. Looked up from germline, CDR1 is MNHNY and CDR2 is SVGAGI (reference sequence). The CDR3 length is 14 residues. Trimming stripped 2 bases from V and 1 base from J, with 8 bases between. The chain's CDR3 is CASSYVVSNYGYTF. DNA of the CDR3: TGTGCCAGCAGTTACGTGGTTAGTAACTATGGCTACACCTTC.

V gene TRBV27 combines with J gene TRBJ2-5; 10 nucleotides agree with TRBD1. The CDR3 spans 15 residues. Losses at the gene ends were 2 bases for V and 5 bases for J; bases not matched to a gene: 5. In germline, CDR1 is MNHEY, CDR2 SMNVEV (reference sequence). CDR3 nucleotides: TGTGCCAGCAGTTTACGGACAGGGGGGGTTGAGACCCAGTACTTC. Amino acid sequence: CASSLRTGGVETQYF.

A word on this clone: This sample includes further DNA sequences coding for the same CDR3. J is TRBJ2-3 and V is TRBV6-1; the match to TRBD1 covers 7 bases. This CDR3 region has 12 residues. CDR1 and CDR2 (germline): MNHNS, SASEGT. This CDR3 is CASGTAGDTQYF. The CDR3 DNA follows: TGTGCGTCCGGGACAGCCGGAGATACGCAGTATTTT.

The count of this clone is one. The chain couples TRBV5-4 to TRBJ1-2; possible D gene TRBD1, 6 bases. This CDR3 is built from 14 residues. The germline CDR1 and CDR2 sequences are SGHNT and YYREEE (reference sequence). V lost 4 bases to trimming and J lost 4 bases, with 14 bases between them. The CDR3 coding sequence is TGTGCCAGCAGCCCGGACAGAACTTCCTATGGCTACACCTTC. Its translation: CASSPDRTSYGYTF.

A word on this clone: The junction departs from germline at one end; a sequencing error may be responsible. The rearrangement uses TRBV11-3 and TRBJ2-2; possibly TRBD2 for D (6 bases). The CDR3 is 14 amino acids. The germline V gene encodes CDR1 SGHNT and CDR2 YENEEA. The CDR3 DNA follows: TGTGCCAGCAGCTTAGGAGCCCGAGGCGGGGAGCTGCTTTTT. It is translated as CASSLGARGGELLF.

The chain joins TRBV5-1 to TRBJ1-1; a weak D match, TRBD1 (6 bases). Germline V CDR1 and CDR2: SGHRS, YFSETQ. The CDR3 loop spans 13 amino acids. Trimming took 0 bases from V and 4 from J, leaving 7 bases between them. The CDR3 is CASSLEQGTEAFF. Here the CDR3 DNA reads TGCGCCAGCAGCTTGGAACAGGGCACTGAAGCTTTCTTT.

The CDR3 reads CASSVGPGQGQYEQYF. CDR3 bases: TGTGCCAGCAGTGTAGGACCGGGACAGGGGCAGTACGAGCAGTACTTC. The chain joins TRBV28 to TRBJ2-7; 10 positions match TRBD1. CDR1 is MDHEN and CDR2 is SYDVKM in the germline V gene. CDR3 length: 16 amino acids. V shed 5 bases and J 4 bases; nucleotides not matched to a gene: 11.

The chain joins TRBV18 to TRBJ2-1; the D is unclear. The CDR3 consists of 16 residues. Germline-derived CDR1 and CDR2 are KGHSH and LQKENI. V was trimmed by 2 bases and J by 4 bases, leaving 15 bases between them. The CDR3 sequence: CASSPRLNADYNEQFF. The CDR3 DNA sequence: TGTGCCAGCTCACCAAGGTTAAATGCGGATTACAATGAGCAGTTCTTC.

The chain uses TRBV4-1 and TRBJ2-5, with 10 positions matching TRBD2. In germline, CDR1 is MGHRA, CDR2 YSYEKL. J gave up 7 bases and V 1 base, and 6 bases lay outside the gene matches. This CDR3 comprises 15 residues. CDR3 sequence: CASSQGLAGVGTQYF. CDR3 nucleotides: TGCGCCAGCAGCCAAGGGCTAGCGGGAGTAGGGACCCAGTACTTC.

CDR3 in amino acids: CASTGQGAINEQFF. The CDR3 DNA follows: TGCGCCAGCACCGGGCAGGGGGCTATCAATGAGCAGTTCTTC. The V call is TRBV5-1, the J call TRBJ2-1; 8 bases map to TRBD1. This CDR3 is 14 amino acids long. Germline V lookup: CDR1 SGHRS, CDR2 YFSETQ. The ends lost 6 bases at V and 6 bases at J; junction bases unmatched: 8.

The V and J genes are TRBV4-3 and TRBJ1-6; D is perhaps TRBD1 (5 bases). In germline, CDR1 is LGHNA, CDR2 YSLEER. Between the trimmed V and J ends, which lost 3 bases and 3 bases, there was a span of 12 bases. There are 16 residues in the CDR3. The CDR3, as DNA: TGCGCCAGCAGCCATGACGACAGCTACTATAATTCACCCCTCCACTTT. It yields the protein CASSHDDSYYNSPLHF.

This clone has a single count. J is TRBJ1-1 and V is TRBV6-1, with D perhaps TRBD1 (5 bases). This CDR3 region has 14 residues. Trimming pared 4 bases from V and 4 bases from J, leaving 13 bases between. Germline CDR1 and CDR2: MNHNS and SASEGT. CDR3 region: CASSVRGAFTEAFF. CDR3 in DNA: TGTGCCAGCAGTGTGCGGGGCGCGTTCACTGAAGCTTTCTTT.

This chain links TRBV28 with TRBJ2-3, with 7 bases that match TRBD2. J gave up 2 bases and V 6 bases, and 11 bases lay outside the gene matches. Per germline, CDR1 MDHEN and CDR2 SYDVKM. The CDR3 covers 16 residues. The CDR3 DNA is TGTGCCAGCAGGTTGAGGTCGGGGGGTTACACAGATACGCAGTATTTT. Protein sequence: CASRLRSGGYTDTQYF.

V is TRBV6-1 and J is TRBJ1-1; D is unclear. The CDR3 contains 11 residues. The germline CDR1 and CDR2 sequences are MNHNS and SASEGT. The ends were cut back, 8 bases at V and 3 bases at J, with 7 bases in the middle. This chain's CDR3 is CASHEDTEAFF. The CDR3 nucleotides read TGTGCCAGCCACGAGGACACTGAAGCTTTCTTT.

This clone was seen more than once but under ten times. The chain combines TRBV6-5 with TRBJ1-2; 8 bases match TRBD1. The V gene end was trimmed by 5 bases and the J gene end by 6 bases; junction bases not matched to a gene: 8. The CDR3 has 14 amino acids. Germline CDR1 is MNHEY and CDR2 is SVGAGI. The DNA for the CDR3 is TGTGCCAGCAGTGTTACACGACAGGGGAATGGCTACACCTTC. Its protein product is CASSVTRQGNGYTF.

V is TRBV5-1 and J is TRBJ2-5; maybe TRBD1 (5 bases). The assigned J gene may be wrong: the sequence end matches TRBJ2-7 better. Per germline, CDR1 SGHRS and CDR2 YFSETQ. CDR3 length equals 17 residues. This CDR3 is CASSLLFQGAPLYEQYF. For the CDR3, the DNA is TGCGCCAGCAGCTTGTTATTTCAGGGCGCACCACTCTACGAGCAGTACTTC.

The chain recombines TRBV5-1 with TRBJ1-5; tentative D call: TRBD1 (6 bases). V dropped 4 bases and J dropped 2 bases, with 13 bases sitting between them. Per the germline V gene, CDR1 is SGHRS and CDR2 is YFSETQ. The CDR3 runs 15 residues. The DNA of the CDR3 is TGCGCCAGCAGCCCCGGGGGGCGCGGCAATCAGCCCCAGCATTTT. Residues: CASSPGGRGNQPQHF.

This rearrangement joins TRBV6-5 to TRBJ2-3; 9 nucleotides agree with TRBD1. The CDR3 runs to 16 residues. Germline CDR1 MNHEY, CDR2 SVGAGI. V was pared by 0 bases and J by 8 bases, with 9 bases of the junction left unmatched. The CDR3 loop reads CASSYSNDRGYGTQYF. CDR3 DNA: TGTGCCAGCAGTTACTCGAATGACAGGGGGTATGGTACGCAGTATTTT.

The chain couples TRBV18 to TRBJ1-2; TRBD1 matches at 7 bases. The junction had 6 bases not matched to a gene; V was cut back by 5 bases and J by 3 bases. The CDR3 is made up of 14 amino acids. Germline V lookup: CDR1 KGHSH, CDR2 LQKENI. DNA of the CDR3: TGTGCCAGCTCAAGGACAGGATCGGACTATGGCTACACCTTC. Translated: CASSRTGSDYGYTF.

The gene calls are TRBV5-1 and TRBJ2-7; no clear D. CDR1 and CDR2 (germline): SGHRS, YFSETQ. Between the trimmed V and J ends, which lost 5 bases and 3 bases, there was a span of 12 bases. This CDR3 contains 13 residues. The CDR3 region has the DNA TGCGCCAGCAGTCCCAACCGAGACTACGAGCAGTACTTC. Translating it yields CASSPNRDYEQYF.

The chain combines TRBV11-1 with TRBJ2-5; no clear D. Germline CDR1 is SGHAT and CDR2 is FQDESV (reference sequence). Trimming took 1 base from V and 3 from J, leaving 6 bases between them. There are 13 residues in the CDR3. CDR3 nucleotides: TGTGCCAGCAGCTTAGGGCCCAAAGAGACCCAGTACTTC. This encodes CASSLGPKETQYF. Full variable domain (outside the CDR3, taken from reference TRBV11-1 and TRBJ2-5): EAEVAQSPRYKITEKSQAVAFWCDPISGHATLYWYRQILGQGPELLVQFQDESVVDDSQLPKDRFSAERLKGVDSTLKIQPAELGDSAMYLCASSLGPKETQYFGPGTRLLVL.

This clone appeared a few times. Its ends do not fully match the called genes, so a read error is possible. The rearrangement uses TRBV7-9 and TRBJ2-7; 10 nucleotides agree with TRBD2. CDR1 and CDR2 from the germline V gene are SEHNR and FQNEAQ (reference sequence). The CDR3 totals 17 residues. CDR3 sequence (DNA): TGTTCCAGCAGCTCTCCTAGGACTAGCGGTAGCTCCTACGAGCAGTACTTC. Translated: CSSSSPRTSGSSYEQYF.

The chain combines TRBV7-8 with TRBJ2-1; D may be TRBD2 (5 bases). Trimming shortened V by 6 bases and J by 5 bases, and 14 bases separated the two germline ends. The CDR3 is 14 residues long. Germline CDR1 and CDR2: SGHVS and FQNEAQ. CDR3 loop: CASRREGVNNEQFF. Written as DNA, the CDR3 is TGTGCCAGCAGACGCGAGGGAGTCAACAATGAGCAGTTCTTC.